This T cell receptor (beta chain) was identified during a study of a mutant IDH1 vaccine in newly diagnosed glioma. On the study more broadly: Treated patients had a mean age of 40.4 years and a sex split that was roughly 60% male and roughly 40% female. Patients previously underwent radiotherapy, temozolomide, or both, and most underwent both.

The germline V gene encodes CDR1 MNHNS and CDR2 SASEGT. The CDR3 is made up of 13 amino acids. V lost 4 bases, J lost 4 bases, and 9 bases lay in between. Described time point: week 35, safety follow-up. Every single dose of the vaccine, 300 ug of mutant IDH1 20-mer peptide, came with topical imiquimod. In the case of this clone: Its target is unknown.

The data were produced by immunoSEQ multiplex PCR, yet TCRdb's version contains in-frame clones alone and is incomplete. The table records around 45,000 clones, approximately 90% of them present only once. The V and J genes are TRBV6-1 and TRBJ2-3, with D unresolved. This receptor was obtained from a woman aged 40 to 50 with glioma. This specimen consisted of PBMCs, obtained from a glioma patient whose treatment included an IDH1 peptide vaccine. The CDR3 DNA follows: TGTGCCAGCAGTGTACCGCTGGCAGATACGCAGTATTTT. Translated, it gives CASSVPLADTQYF.